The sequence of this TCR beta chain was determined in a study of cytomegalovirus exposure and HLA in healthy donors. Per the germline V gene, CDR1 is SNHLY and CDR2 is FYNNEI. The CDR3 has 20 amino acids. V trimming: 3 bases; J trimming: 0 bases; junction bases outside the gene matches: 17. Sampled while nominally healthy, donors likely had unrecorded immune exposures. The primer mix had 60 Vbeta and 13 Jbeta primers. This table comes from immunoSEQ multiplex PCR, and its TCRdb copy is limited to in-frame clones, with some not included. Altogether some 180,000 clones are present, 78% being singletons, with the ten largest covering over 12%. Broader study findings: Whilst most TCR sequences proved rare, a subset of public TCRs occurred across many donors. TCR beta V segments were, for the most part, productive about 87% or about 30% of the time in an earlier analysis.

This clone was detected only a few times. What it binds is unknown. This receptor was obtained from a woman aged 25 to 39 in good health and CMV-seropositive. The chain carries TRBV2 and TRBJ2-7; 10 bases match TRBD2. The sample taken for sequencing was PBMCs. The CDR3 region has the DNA TGTGCCAGCAGTGACCCCCTTAGAATAGCGGGAGGCCGATTCTCCTACGAGCAGTACTTC. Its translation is CASSDPLRIAGGRFSYEQYF. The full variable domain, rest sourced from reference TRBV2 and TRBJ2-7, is EPEVTQTPSHQVTQMGQEVILRCVPISNHLYFYWYRQILGQKVEFLVSFYNNEISEKSEIFDDQFSVERPDGSNFTLKIRSTKLEDSAMYFCASSDPLRIAGGRFSYEQYFGPGTRLTVT.